This T cell receptor beta chain was sequenced for a study of CXCR3-negative and CXCR3-positive naive CD8 T cells. CDR1 is SGHDT and CDR2 is YYEEEE in the germline V gene. The CDR3 runs to 16 residues. As for this clonotype: Its target is not known.

General study findings and limits: Researchers report that CXCR3-positive naive cells carry more hydrophobic TRB CDR3s than CXCR3-negative naive cells.

5' RACE that incorporated UMI labels was used to prepare the TRB cDNA libraries. TCRdb re-called the 5' RACE reads, yielding one record per CDR3 amino acid sequence without DNA. The listing contains under 60,000 distinct CDR3 sequences. This rearrangement joins TRBV5-6 to TRBJ2-7; without DNA, the TCRdb call of TRBD1 cannot be checked. This clonotype was sampled from a human donor in good health. Some clones in this sample may be carry-over from other donors' samples. The sequenced sample was naive CXCR3+ CD8+ T cells from blood. Subset denoted: CD45RO-CCR7+CD27+CD95- naive CD8+ T cells expressing CXCR3 (TNR3+). CDR3 residues: CASSLRGDSFSYEQYF.